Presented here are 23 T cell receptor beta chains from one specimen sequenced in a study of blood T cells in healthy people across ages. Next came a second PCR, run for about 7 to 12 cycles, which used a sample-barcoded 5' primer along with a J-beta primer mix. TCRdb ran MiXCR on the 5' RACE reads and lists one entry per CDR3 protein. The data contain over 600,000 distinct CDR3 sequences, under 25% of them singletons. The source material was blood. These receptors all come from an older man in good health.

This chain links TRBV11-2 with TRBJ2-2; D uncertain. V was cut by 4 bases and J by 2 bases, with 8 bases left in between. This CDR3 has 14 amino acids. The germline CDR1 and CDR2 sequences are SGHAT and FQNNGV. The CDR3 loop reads CASSSHSNTGELFF. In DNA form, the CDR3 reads TGTGCCAGCAGCTCTCATAGTAACACCGGGGAGCTGTTTTTT.

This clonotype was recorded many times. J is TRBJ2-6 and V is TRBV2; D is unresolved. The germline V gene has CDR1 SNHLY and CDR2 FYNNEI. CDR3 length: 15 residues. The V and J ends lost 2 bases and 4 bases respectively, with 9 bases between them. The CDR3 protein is CASSESTRGANVLTF. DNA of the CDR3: TGTGCCAGCAGTGAATCTACGAGGGGGGCCAACGTCCTGACTTTC.

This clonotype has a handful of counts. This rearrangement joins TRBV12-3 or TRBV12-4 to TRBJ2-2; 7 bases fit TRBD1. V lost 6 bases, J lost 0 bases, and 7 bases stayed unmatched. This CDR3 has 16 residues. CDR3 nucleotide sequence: TGTGCCAGCAGCCTACTGACAGGGACGAACACCGGGGAGCTGTTTTTT. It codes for CASSLLTGTNTGELFF.

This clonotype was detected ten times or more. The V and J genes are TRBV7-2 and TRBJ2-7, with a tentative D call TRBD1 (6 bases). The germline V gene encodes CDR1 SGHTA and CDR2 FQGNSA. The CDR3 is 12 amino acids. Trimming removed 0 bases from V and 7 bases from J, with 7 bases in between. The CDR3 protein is CASSLAGTEQYF. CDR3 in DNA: TGTGCCAGCAGCTTAGCGGGGACAGAGCAGTACTTC.

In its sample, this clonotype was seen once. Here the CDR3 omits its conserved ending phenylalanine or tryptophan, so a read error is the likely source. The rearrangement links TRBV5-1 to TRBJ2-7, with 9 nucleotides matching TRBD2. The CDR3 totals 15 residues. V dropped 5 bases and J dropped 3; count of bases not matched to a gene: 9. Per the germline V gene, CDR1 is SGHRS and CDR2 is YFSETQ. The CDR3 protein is CASRQREAQFYEQYL. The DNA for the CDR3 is TGCGCCAGCAGGCAGCGGGAGGCACAATTCTACGAGCAGTACCTC.

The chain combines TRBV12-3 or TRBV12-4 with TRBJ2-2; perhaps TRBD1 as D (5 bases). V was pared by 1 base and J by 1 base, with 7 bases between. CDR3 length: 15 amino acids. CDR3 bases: TGTGCCAGCAGTTTAGACAGGAAGAACACCGGGGAGCTGTTTTTT. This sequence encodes CASSLDRKNTGELFF.

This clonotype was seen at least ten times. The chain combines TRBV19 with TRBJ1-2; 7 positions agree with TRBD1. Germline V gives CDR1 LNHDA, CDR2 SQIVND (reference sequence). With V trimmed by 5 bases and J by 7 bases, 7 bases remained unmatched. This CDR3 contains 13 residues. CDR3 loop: CASSASTGLGYTF. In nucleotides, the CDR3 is TGTGCCAGTAGTGCCTCGACAGGGCTTGGCTACACCTTC.

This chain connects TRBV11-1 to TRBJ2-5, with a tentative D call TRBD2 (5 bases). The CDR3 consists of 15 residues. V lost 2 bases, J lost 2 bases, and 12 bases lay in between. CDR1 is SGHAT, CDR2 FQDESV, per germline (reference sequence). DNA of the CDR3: TGTGCCAGCAGCTTAAGGAGCAGGACTCAAGAGACCCAGTACTTC. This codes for CASSLRSRTQETQYF. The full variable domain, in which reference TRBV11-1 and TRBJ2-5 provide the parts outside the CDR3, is EAEVAQSPRYKITEKSQAVAFWCDPISGHATLYWYRQILGQGPELLVQFQDESVVDDSQLPKDRFSAERLKGVDSTLKIQPAELGDSAMYLCASSLRSRTQETQYFGPGTRLLVL.

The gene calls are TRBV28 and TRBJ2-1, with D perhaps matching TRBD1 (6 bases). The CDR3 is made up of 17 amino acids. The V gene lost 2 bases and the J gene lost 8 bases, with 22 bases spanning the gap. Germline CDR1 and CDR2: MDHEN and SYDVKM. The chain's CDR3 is CASSLRGSLTNGDEQFF. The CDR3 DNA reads TGTGCCAGCAGTTTAAGGGGGTCCTTAACCAACGGGGATGAGCAGTTCTTC. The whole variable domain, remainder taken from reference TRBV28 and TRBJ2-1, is DVKVTQSSRYLVKRTGEKVFLECVQDMDHENMFWYRQDPGLGLRLIYFSYDVKMKEKGDIPEGYSVSREKKERFSLILESASTNQTSMYLCASSLRGSLTNGDEQFFGPGTRLTVL.

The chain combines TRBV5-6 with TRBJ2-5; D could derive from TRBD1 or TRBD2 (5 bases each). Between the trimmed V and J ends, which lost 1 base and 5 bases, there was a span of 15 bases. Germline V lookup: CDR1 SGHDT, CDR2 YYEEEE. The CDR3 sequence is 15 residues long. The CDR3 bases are TGTGCCAGCAGCTTGCAGACGGGACCGTGGGAGACCCAGTACTTC. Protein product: CASSLQTGPWETQYF.

CDR3 bases: TGTGCCAGCACTCCCCGTCACTATGGCTACACCTTC. This sequence encodes CASTPRHYGYTF. The chain is built from TRBV28 and TRBJ1-2; D is undetermined. Trimming removed 7 bases at V and 3 bases at J, with 9 bases between. The CDR3 has 12 amino acids. Germline V gene sequence: CDR1 MDHEN, CDR2 SYDVKM.

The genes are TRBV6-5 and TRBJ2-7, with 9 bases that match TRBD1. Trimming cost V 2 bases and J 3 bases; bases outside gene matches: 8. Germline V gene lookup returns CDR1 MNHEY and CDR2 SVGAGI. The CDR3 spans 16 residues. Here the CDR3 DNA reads TGTGCCAGCAGTTACAGAGCCGGGACAGGGAACTACGAGCAGTACTTC. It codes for CASSYRAGTGNYEQYF.

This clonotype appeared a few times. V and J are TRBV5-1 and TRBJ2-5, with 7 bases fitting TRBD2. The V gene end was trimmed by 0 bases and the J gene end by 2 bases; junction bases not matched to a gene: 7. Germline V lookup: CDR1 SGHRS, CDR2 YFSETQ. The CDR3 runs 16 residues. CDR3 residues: CASSLEGTIAQETQYF. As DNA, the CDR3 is TGCGCCAGCAGCTTGGAGGGGACTATCGCTCAAGAGACCCAGTACTTC.

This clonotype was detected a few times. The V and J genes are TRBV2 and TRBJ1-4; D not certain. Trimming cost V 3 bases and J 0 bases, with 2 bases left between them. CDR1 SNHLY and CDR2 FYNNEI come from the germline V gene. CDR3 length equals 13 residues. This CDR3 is CASSDSTNEKLFF. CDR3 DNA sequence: TGTGCCAGCAGTGATTCAACTAATGAAAAACTGTTTTTT. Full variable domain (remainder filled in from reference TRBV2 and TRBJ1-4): EPEVTQTPSHQVTQMGQEVILRCVPISNHLYFYWYRQILGQKVEFLVSFYNNEISEKSEIFDDQFSVERPDGSNFTLKIRSTKLEDSAMYFCASSDSTNEKLFFGSGTQLSVL.

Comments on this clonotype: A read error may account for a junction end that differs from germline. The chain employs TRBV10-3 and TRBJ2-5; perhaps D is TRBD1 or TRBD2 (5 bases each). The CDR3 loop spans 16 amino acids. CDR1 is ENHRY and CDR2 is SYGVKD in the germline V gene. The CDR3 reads CTISESRDGAQETQYF. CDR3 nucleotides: TGTACCATCAGTGAGTCCCGGGACGGGGCCCAGGAGACCCAGTACTTC.

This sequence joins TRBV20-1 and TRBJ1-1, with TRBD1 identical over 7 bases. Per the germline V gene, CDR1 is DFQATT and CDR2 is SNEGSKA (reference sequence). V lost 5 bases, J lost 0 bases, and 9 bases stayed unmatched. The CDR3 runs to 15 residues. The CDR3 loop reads CSAHYLGQMNTEAFF. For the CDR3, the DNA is TGCAGTGCTCATTACCTGGGACAGATGAACACTGAAGCTTTCTTT.

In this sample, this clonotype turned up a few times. The DNA of the CDR3 is TGTGCCAGCAGCTTGACGGGTTCGCACGAGCAGTACTTC. Its translation: CASSLTGSHEQYF. The chain couples TRBV7-9 to TRBJ2-7; no firm D call. The CDR3 loop spans 13 amino acids. Germline V lookup: CDR1 SEHNR, CDR2 FQNEAQ (reference sequence). Trimming shortened V by 3 bases and J by 5 bases, and 11 bases separated the two germline ends. The variable domain in full, completed from reference TRBV7-9 and TRBJ2-7, reads DTGVSQNPRHKITKRGQNVTFRCDPISEHNRLYWYRQTLGQGPEFLTYFQNEAQLEKSRLLSDRFSAERPKGSFSTLEIQRTEQGDSAMYLCASSLTGSHEQYFGPGTRLTVT.

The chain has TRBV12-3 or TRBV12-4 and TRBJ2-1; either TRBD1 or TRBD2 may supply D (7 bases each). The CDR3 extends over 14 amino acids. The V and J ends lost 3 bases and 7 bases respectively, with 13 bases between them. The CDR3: CASSFRGGGNEQFF. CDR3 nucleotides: TGTGCCAGCAGTTTCAGGGGGGGAGGTAATGAGCAGTTCTTC.

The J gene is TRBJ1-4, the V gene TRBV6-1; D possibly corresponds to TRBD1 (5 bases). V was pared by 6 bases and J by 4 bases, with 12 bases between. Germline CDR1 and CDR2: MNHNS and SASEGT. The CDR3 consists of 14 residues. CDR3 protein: CASRIGVINEKLFF. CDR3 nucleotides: TGTGCCAGCAGAATAGGGGTTATTAATGAAAAACTGTTTTTT.

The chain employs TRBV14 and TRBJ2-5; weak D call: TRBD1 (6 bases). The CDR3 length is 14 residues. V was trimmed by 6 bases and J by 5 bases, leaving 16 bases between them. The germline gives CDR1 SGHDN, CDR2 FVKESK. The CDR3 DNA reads TGTGCCAGCAGGCTACAGGGAGCCGGGGAGACCCAGTACTTC. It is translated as CASRLQGAGETQYF. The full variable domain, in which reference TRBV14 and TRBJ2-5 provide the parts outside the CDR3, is EAGVTQFPSHSVIEKGQTVTLRCDPISGHDNLYWYRRVMGKEIKFLLHFVKESKQDESGMPNNRFLAERTGGTYSTLKVQPAELEDSGVYFCASRLQGAGETQYFGPGTRLLVL.

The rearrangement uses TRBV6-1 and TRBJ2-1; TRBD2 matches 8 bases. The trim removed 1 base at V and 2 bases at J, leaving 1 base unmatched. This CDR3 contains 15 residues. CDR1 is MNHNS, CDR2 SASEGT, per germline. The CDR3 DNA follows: TGTGCCAGCAGTGAAGAGGGACTAGCCTACAATGAGCAGTTCTTC. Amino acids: CASSEEGLAYNEQFF.

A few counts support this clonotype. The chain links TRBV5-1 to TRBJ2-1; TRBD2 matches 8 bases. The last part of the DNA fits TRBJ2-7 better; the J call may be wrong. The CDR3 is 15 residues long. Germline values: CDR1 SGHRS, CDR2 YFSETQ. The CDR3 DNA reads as TGCGCCAGCACCACAGGGACTAGTCATTCGTACGAGCAGTACTTC. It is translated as CASTTGTSHSYEQYF.

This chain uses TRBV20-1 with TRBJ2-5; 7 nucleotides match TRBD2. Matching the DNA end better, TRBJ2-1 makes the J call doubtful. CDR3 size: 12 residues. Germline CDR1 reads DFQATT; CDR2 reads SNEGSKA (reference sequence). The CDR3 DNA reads TGCAGTGCGACCACTAGCGAACGTGAGCAGTTCTTC. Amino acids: CSATTSEREQFF.